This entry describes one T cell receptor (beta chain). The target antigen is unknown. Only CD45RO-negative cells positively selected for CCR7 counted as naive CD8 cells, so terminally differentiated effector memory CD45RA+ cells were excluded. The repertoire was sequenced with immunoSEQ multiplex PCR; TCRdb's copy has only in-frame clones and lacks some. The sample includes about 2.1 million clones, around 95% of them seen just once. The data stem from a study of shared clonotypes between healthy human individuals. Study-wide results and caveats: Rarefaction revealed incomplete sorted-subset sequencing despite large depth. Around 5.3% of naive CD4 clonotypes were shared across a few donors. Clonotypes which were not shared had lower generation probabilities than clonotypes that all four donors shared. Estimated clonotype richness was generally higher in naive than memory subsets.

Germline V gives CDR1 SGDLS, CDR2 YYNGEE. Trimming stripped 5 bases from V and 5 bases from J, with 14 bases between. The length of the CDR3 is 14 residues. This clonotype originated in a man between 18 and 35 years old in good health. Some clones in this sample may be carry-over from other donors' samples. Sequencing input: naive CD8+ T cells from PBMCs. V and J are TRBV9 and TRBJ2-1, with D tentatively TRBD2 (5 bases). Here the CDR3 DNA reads TGTGCCAGCAGTAATAGGGAGACCAACAATGAGCAGTTCTTC. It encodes CASSNRETNNEQFF.